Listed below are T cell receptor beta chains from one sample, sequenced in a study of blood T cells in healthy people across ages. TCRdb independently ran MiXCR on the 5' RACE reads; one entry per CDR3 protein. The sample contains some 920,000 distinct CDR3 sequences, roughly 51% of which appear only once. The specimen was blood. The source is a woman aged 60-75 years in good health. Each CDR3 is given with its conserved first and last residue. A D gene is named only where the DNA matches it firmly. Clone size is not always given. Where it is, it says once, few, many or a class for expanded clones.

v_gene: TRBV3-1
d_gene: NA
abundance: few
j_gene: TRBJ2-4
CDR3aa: CASSQAADPPIAKNIQYF
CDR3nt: TGTGCCAGCAGCCAAGCGGCAGATCCACCGATAGCCAAAAACATTCAGTACTTC

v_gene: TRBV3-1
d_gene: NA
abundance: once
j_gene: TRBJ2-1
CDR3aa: CASSQSGNEQFF
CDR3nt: TGTGCCAGCAGCCAATCAGGGAATGAGCAGTTCTTC

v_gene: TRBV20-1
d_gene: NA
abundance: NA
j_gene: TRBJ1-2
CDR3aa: CSAREPGFYYGHTF
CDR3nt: TGCAGTGCTAGAGAACCAGGATTCTACTATGGCCACACCTTC

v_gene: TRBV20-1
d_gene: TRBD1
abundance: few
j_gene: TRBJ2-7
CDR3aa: CSASGTGPTYEQYF
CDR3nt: TGCAGTGCTAGCGGGACAGGGCCTACCTACGAGCAGTACTTC

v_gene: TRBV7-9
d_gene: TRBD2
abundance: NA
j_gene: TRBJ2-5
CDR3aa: CASSASGRAETQYF
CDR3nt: TGTGCCAGCAGCGCTAGCGGGAGAGCTGAGACCCAGTACTTC

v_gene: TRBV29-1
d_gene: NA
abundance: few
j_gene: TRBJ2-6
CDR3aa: CSVEAGRTRGAGANVLTF
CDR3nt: TGCAGCGTTGAAGCCGGCCGGACCCGAGGTGCTGGGGCCAACGTCCTGACTTTC

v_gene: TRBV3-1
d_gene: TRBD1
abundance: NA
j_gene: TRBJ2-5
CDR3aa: CASSPLSATIGPGGEKYF
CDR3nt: TGTGCCAGCAGCCCCTTATCGGCCACAATCGGACCAGGGGGCGAGAAGTACTTC

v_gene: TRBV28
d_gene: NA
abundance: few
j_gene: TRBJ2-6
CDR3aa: CASSLRQLLRGANVLTF
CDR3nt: TGTGCCAGCAGTTTACGCCAGCTTTTGAGAGGGGCCAACGTCCTGACTTTC

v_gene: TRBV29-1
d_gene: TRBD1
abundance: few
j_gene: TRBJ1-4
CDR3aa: CSVRTGGQRSARGEKLFF
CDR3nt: TGCAGCGTCCGGACAGGGGGTCAAAGATCAGCTCGGGGTGAAAAACTGTTTTTT

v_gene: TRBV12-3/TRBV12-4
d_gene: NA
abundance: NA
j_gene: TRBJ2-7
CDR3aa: CASSPRRLGYEQYF
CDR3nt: TGTGCCAGCAGCCCCCGACGGCTTGGCTACGAGCAGTACTTC

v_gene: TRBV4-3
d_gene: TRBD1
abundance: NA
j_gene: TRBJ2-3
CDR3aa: CASSPQIGQGADTQYF
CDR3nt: TGCGCCAGCAGCCCACAGATCGGACAGGGGGCAGATACGCAGTATTTT

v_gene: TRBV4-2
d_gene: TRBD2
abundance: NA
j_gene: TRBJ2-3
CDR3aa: CASSQGGRGEDTQYF
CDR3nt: TGTGCCAGCAGCCAAGGGGGCCGGGGGGAAGATACGCAGTATTTT

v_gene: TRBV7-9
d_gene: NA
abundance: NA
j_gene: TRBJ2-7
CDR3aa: CASSIAEGHEQYF
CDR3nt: TGTGCCAGCAGCATCGCGGAGGGGCACGAGCAGTACTTC

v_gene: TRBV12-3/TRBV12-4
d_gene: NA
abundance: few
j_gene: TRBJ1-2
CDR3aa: CASRPSGGARGGYTF
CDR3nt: TGTGCCAGCAGGCCCTCCGGGGGGGCGCGTGGTGGCTACACCTTC

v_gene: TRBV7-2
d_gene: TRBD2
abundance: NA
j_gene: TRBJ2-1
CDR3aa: CASSPGLIYNEQFF
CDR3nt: TGTGCCAGCAGTCCGGGACTAATCTACAATGAGCAGTTCTTC

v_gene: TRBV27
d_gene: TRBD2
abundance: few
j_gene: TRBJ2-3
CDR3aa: CASSLSIEAGGLTDTQYF
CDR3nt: TGTGCCAGCAGTTTATCGATCGAAGCGGGAGGCCTCACAGATACGCAGTATTTT

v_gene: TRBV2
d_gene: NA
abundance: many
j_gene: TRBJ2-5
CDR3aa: CASSYRVETQYF
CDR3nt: TGTGCCAGCAGTTACAGGGTAGAGACCCAGTACTTC